This T cell receptor beta chain comes out of a study of Ad26.COV2.S vaccination and SARS-CoV-2 variants. The overall study: As a participant in COV1001, the donor was in the Ad26.COV2.S trial arm.

Treatment here: some 19 received Ad26.COV2.S at low or high dose, single or two shots; roughly five received placebo; per-sample allocation not given. Sample collection was performed on day 63 after the first vaccine or placebo injection. Assay used: immunoSEQ multiplex PCR; TCRdb lists only in-frame clones, some missing. This sample has some 350,000 clones; roughly 90% occur once, and the top ten carry around 5.5%. Germline V gene sequence: CDR1 SGHNT, CDR2 YYREEE (reference sequence). V was trimmed by 0 bases and J by 4 bases, leaving 7 bases between them. The CDR3 covers 13 residues. This clone has a handful of counts. As yet, its antigen is unknown. Findings and limits, study-wide: The TCR breadth and depth analyses may have produced an underestimate of total T cell responses.

The source material was peripheral blood, sampled in a trial of Ad26.COV2.S vaccine versus placebo. The V and J genes are TRBV5-4 and TRBJ1-1; D is undetermined. This clonotype was obtained from a person aged 18-65 years who received the Ad26.COV2.S COVID-19 vaccine or a placebo. The CDR3 coding sequence is TGTGCCAGCAGCTTGGACTCCACCACTGAAGCTTTCTTT. This sequence encodes CASSLDSTTEAFF.